Listed below are T cell receptor beta chains from one sample, sequenced in a study of T cells in Graves' hyperthyroidism and ophthalmopathy. In TCRdb, the multiplex PCR reads were re-called with MiXCR into one record per CDR3 protein. The sample lists roughly 99,000 distinct CDR3 sequences, about 16% occurring once. Sequencing was performed on blood. The receptors shown here come from a woman aged 45-65 years with Graves' hyperthyroidism. CDR3s include the opening cysteine and the closing phenylalanine or tryptophan. A D gene is named only where the DNA matches it firmly. Clone size appears in some rows only: once, few, many, or a class for an expanded clone.

j_call cdr3_length d_call v_call clone_size cdr3_aa cdr3_nt
TRBJ2-7 12 - TRBV7-9 many CASSLILNEQYF TGTGCCAGCAGCTTAATCCTTAACGAGCAGTACTTC
TRBJ2-3 14 TRBD2 TRBV20-1 many CSAGSGRSTDTQYF TGCAGTGCTGGGAGCGGGAGAAGCACAGATACGCAGTATTTT
TRBJ1-2 13 - TRBV19 many CASSIVGDLGYTF TGTGCCAGTAGTATCGTTGGGGACCTCGGCTACACCTTC
TRBJ2-5 14 - TRBV19 many CASSIEATKETQYF TGTGCCAGTAGTATAGAAGCGACAAAAGAGACCCAGTACTTC
TRBJ2-1 16 TRBD2 TRBV3-1 many CASSSSTSGSHNEQFF TGTGCCAGCAGTTCATCGACTAGCGGGAGTCACAATGAGCAGTTCTTC
TRBJ2-1 16 TRBD2 TRBV28 - CASSPPTSGRSNEQFF TGTGCCAGCAGCCCCCCGACTAGCGGGAGGTCGAATGAGCAGTTCTTC
TRBJ1-1 14 - TRBV28 - CASSPIGGATEAFF TGTGCCAGCAGTCCTATCGGGGGGGCAACTGAAGCTTTCTTT
TRBJ2-1 17 TRBD2 TRBV14 many CASSHLAWREGYNEQFF TGTGCCAGCAGCCACTTAGCTTGGCGGGAGGGATACAATGAGCAGTTCTTC
TRBJ1-2 20 TRBD1 TRBV28 many CASSLLTLRTGPTSNYGYTF TGTGCCAGCAGTTTATTAACCCTGAGGACAGGACCCACATCTAACTATGGCTACACCTTC
TRBJ1-2 15 TRBD1 TRBV5-1 once CASSDRDRGNYGYTF TGCGCCAGCAGCGACAGGGACAGGGGGAACTATGGCTACACCTTC
TRBJ2-5 14 TRBD1 TRBV7-9 - CASSFRDREETQYF TGTGCCAGCAGCTTCCGAGACAGGGAGGAGACCCAGTACTTC
TRBJ2-3 18 - TRBV3-1 - CASSQAPMGGHFTDTQYF TGTGCCAGCAGCCAAGCACCCATGGGGGGCCATTTCACAGATACGCAGTATTTT
TRBJ1-1 12 - TRBV20-1 many CSARETNTEAFF TGCAGTGCTAGGGAAACGAACACTGAAGCTTTCTTT
TRBJ2-3 15 TRBD2 TRBV7-7 many CASSLVAGAVDTQYF TGTGCTAGCAGCTTAGTGGCGGGAGCGGTAGATACGCAGTATTTT
TRBJ1-5 12 - TRBV28 many CASGRSWKPQHF TGTGCCAGCGGACGGTCTTGGAAGCCCCAGCATTTT
TRBJ2-1 14 TRBD2 TRBV2 many CASSPGLAVNEQFF TGTGCCAGCAGTCCGGGACTAGCGGTCAATGAGCAGTTCTTC
TRBJ2-1 12 - TRBV18 many CASSSDREGQFF TGTGCCAGCTCTTCGGACAGGGAGGGGCAGTTCTTC
TRBJ1-1 15 - TRBV10-3 many CAISELTGENTEAFF TGTGCCATCAGTGAGCTCACGGGCGAGAACACTGAAGCTTTCTTT
TRBJ2-1 13 TRBD2 TRBV28 many CASRLAGDNEQFF TGTGCCAGCAGACTAGCGGGAGACAATGAGCAGTTCTTC
TRBJ1-4 15 - TRBV7-2 - CASSSRGLTNEKLFF TGTGCCAGCAGCTCCAGAGGCTTAACTAATGAAAAACTGTTTTTT
TRBJ1-4 15 TRBD1 TRBV3-1 many CASSHTGQMGEKLFF TGTGCCAGCAGCCATACGGGACAGATGGGTGAAAAACTGTTTTTT
TRBJ2-7 13 - TRBV24-1 many CATSRGAKPEQYF TGTGCCACCAGTCGGGGAGCGAAGCCCGAGCAGTACTTC
TRBJ2-7 15 - TRBV15 many CATSRGAEDPYEQYF TGTGCCACCAGCAGAGGTGCAGAGGACCCCTACGAGCAGTACTTC
TRBJ2-2 14 TRBD2 TRBV20-1 many CSSSSGRSPGELFF TGCAGCAGTTCTAGCGGGAGGTCCCCCGGGGAGCTGTTTTTT
TRBJ1-5 14 - TRBV5-6 - CASSLEVGNQPQHF TGTGCCAGCAGCTTGGAGGTTGGGAATCAGCCCCAGCATTTT
TRBJ2-1 14 TRBD1 TRBV20-1 many CSAPGTALRDEQFF TGCAGTGCTCCCGGGACAGCCTTGAGGGATGAGCAGTTCTTC
TRBJ1-1 14 TRBD1 TRBV5-8 many CASSSTGGNTEAFF TGTGCCAGCAGCTCGACAGGGGGGAACACTGAAGCTTTCTTT
TRBJ1-1 11 TRBD1 TRBV30 many CAWSVQGATFF TGTGCCTGGAGTGTACAGGGGGCGACTTTCTTT
TRBJ2-3 14 TRBD2 TRBV20-1 many CSAKAGVGTDTQYF TGCAGTGCCAAAGCGGGAGTGGGCACAGATACGCAGTATTTT
TRBJ2-7 12 - TRBV12-3/TRBV12-4 many CASSRDGYEQYF TGTGCCAGCAGCCGAGACGGCTACGAGCAGTACTTC
TRBJ2-2 13 - TRBV2 - CASRYGTIGELFF TGTGCCAGCAGATACGGGACGATCGGGGAGCTGTTTTTT
TRBJ2-7 15 TRBD2 TRBV11-1 many CASSSSSSGTGEQYF TGTGCCAGCAGCTCCTCCTCTAGCGGGACGGGGGAGCAGTACTTC
TRBJ1-1 13 - TRBV2 many CASSDIRDTEAFF TGTGCCAGCAGTGATATTCGGGACACTGAAGCTTTCTTT
TRBJ1-2 14 - TRBV10-3 many CAISDPGRSYGYTF TGTGCCATCAGTGATCCCGGCAGGAGCTATGGCTACACCTTC
TRBJ2-5 15 - TRBV27 many CASSPRLESQETQYF TGTGCCAGCAGTCCCCGGTTAGAGAGCCAAGAGACCCAGTACTTC
TRBJ2-7 12 TRBD2 TRBV20-1 many CSAQGQRGEQYF TGCAGTGCTCAGGGCCAGCGGGGCGAGCAGTACTTC
TRBJ2-5 14 TRBD1 TRBV2 few CASRRPGQAETQYF TGTGCCAGCCGTAGACCGGGACAGGCAGAGACCCAGTACTTC
TRBJ1-5 13 - TRBV20-1 many CSASGTPNQPQHF TGCAGTGCAAGCGGGACCCCCAATCAGCCCCAGCATTTT
TRBJ2-1 12 - TRBV28 - CASSLPLNEQFF TGTGCCAGCAGTCTCCCCCTCAATGAGCAGTTCTTC
TRBJ2-4 13 TRBD2 TRBV20-1 many CSAAPSGGDIQYF TGCAGTGCTGCCCCTAGCGGGGGGGACATTCAGTACTTC
TRBJ2-7 12 - TRBV30 many CAWTGNSYEQYF TGTGCCTGGACAGGCAACTCCTACGAGCAGTACTTC
TRBJ2-1 17 TRBD2 TRBV9 medium-sized CASSERGGSGSPNEQFF TGTGCCAGCAGCGAGAGGGGCGGTAGCGGGAGTCCCAATGAGCAGTTCTTC
TRBJ1-1 12 - TRBV28 many CASSVGTPEAFF TGTGCCAGCAGCGTGGGGACCCCTGAAGCTTTCTTT